The clone carrying this T cell receptor (beta chain) has a handful of counts. Its specificity is not known. Germline V lookup: CDR1 SGHRS, CDR2 YFSETQ. This CDR3 has 16 residues. Trimming took 0 bases from V and 2 from J, leaving 9 bases between them. The data derive from a study of T-cell memory formation after mild COVID-19. Study-wide results and caveats: Mainly CM and EM harbored the contracting CD4+ clones; mainly EMRA harbored the CD8+ ones. Pre-infection memory already had some responding clones, implying cross-reactive memory joined.

Researchers used 5'RACE with constant-segment primers to make TCR alpha and TCR beta cDNA libraries that carry sample barcodes and UMIs. One entry per CDR3 protein results from TCRdb running MiXCR on the 5' RACE reads. The sample has about 50,000 distinct CDR3 sequences, around 7.3% seen once. The chain combines TRBV5-1 with TRBJ1-6, with D maybe TRBD1 (5 bases). The sequenced material came from PBMCs or a T cell subset sorted from them (not recorded which). The origin of this receptor is a man between 18 and 35 years old who had mild COVID-19 (a few samples of this study predate the infection). Cell type and time point are not known. The CDR3 DNA sequence: TGCGCCAGCAGCTTGGGGCAGGGTACCTATAATTCACCCCTCCACTTT. Its protein is CASSLGQGTYNSPLHF.